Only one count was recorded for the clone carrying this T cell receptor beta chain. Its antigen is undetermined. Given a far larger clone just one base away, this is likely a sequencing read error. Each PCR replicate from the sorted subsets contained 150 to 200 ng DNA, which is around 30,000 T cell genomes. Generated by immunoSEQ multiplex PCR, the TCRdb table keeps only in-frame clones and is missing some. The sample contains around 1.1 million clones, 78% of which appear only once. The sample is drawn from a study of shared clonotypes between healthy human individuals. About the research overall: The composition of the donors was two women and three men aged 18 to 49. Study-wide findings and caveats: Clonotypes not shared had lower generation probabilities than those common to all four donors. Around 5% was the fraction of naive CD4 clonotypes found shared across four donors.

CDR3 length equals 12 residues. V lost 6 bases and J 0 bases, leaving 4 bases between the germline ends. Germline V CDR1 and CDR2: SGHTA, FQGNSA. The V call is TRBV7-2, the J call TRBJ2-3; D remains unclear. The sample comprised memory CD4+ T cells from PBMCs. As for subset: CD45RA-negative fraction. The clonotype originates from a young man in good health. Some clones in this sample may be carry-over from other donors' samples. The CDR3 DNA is TGTGCCAGCAGGGATAGCACAGATACGCAGTATTTT. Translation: CASRDSTDTQYF.